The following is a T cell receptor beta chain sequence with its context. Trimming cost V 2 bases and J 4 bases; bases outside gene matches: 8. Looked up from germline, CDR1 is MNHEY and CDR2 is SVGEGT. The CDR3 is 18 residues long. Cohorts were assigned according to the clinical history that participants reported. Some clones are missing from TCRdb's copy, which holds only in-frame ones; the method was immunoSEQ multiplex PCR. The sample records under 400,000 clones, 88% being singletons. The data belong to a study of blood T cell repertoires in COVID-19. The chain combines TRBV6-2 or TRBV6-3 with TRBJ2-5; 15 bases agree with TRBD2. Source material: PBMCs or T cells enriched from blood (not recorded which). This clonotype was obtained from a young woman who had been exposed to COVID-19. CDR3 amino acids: CASSYGLAGGGIGETQYF. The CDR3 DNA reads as TGTGCCAGCAGTTACGGACTAGCGGGAGGGGGGATTGGAGAGACCCAGTACTTC.